What follows describes a single T cell receptor (beta chain). The data derive from a study of blood T cell repertoires in COVID-19. The ends lost 5 bases at V and 6 bases at J; junction bases unmatched: 5. The CDR3 is 13 residues long. CDR1 and CDR2 (germline): SEHNR, FQNEAQ (reference sequence). Cohorts were determined from participant-reported clinical history. In Cohort 3, a recovered donor had either two negative PCRs, clearance, or symptom resolution. Libraries were prepared by immunoSEQ multiplex PCR; TCRdb keeps only in-frame clonotypes and omits some of them. The table includes 490,000 or so clones, around nine tenths detected once.

Sequenced: PBMCs or T cells enriched from blood (not recorded which). The sequence derives from a woman in her fifties or sixties who had recovered from COVID-19. The J gene is TRBJ1-2, the V gene TRBV7-9; 8 bases agree with TRBD1. The DNA of the CDR3 is TGTGCCAGCAGCCCGCCGGGACAGGATGGCTACACCTTC. This encodes CASSPPGQDGYTF.